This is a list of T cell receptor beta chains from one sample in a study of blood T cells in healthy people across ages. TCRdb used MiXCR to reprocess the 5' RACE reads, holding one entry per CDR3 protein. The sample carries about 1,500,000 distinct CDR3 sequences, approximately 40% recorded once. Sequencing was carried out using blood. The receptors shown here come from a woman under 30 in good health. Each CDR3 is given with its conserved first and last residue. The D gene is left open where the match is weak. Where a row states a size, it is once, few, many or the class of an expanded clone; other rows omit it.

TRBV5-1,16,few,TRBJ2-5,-,TGCGCCAGCAGCTTGGAGGGTTGGCAGTACCAAGAGACCCAGTACTTC,CASSLEGWQYQETQYF
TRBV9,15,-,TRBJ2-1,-,TGTGCCAGCAGCGTATGGGACTCAGGTAACAATGAGCAGTTCTTC,CASSVWDSGNNEQFF
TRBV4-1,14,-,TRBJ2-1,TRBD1,TGCGCCAGCAGCCACCTCCAGGGGGACAATGAGCAGTTCTTC,CASSHLQGDNEQFF
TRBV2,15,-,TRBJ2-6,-,TGTGCCAGCAGACAACAGGCATCTGGGGCCAACGTCCTGACTTTC,CASRQQASGANVLTF
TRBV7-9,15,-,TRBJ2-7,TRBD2,TGTGCCAGCAGCACTTACCGGGGGGGGCTCTACGAGCAGTACTTC,CASSTYRGGLYEQYF
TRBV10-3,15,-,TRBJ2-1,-,TGTGCCATCAGTGAGCTCGCGGGCTCCTACAATGAGCAGTTCTTC,CAISELAGSYNEQFF
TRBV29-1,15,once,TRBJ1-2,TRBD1,TGCAGCGTTGAAGAAGCGTGGCAGGGGGTGGGTGGCTACACCTTC,CSVEEAWQGVGGYTF
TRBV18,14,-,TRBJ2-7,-,TGTGCCAGCTCAACGACTGCGACCTCCTACGAGCAGTACTTC,CASSTTATSYEQYF
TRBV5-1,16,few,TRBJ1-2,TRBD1,TGCGCCAGCAGCCTGGAGACAGGGGATTATAACTATGGCTACACCTTC,CASSLETGDYNYGYTF
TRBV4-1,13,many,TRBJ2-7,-,TGCGCCAGCAGCCCCAGCGGGTACTACGAGCAGTACTTC,CASSPSGYYEQYF
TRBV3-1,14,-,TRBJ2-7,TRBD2,TGTGCCAGCAGCCAACCGGGACCAGCGGGGGAGCAGTACTTC,CASSQPGPAGEQYF
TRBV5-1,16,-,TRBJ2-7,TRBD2,TGCGCCAGCACCCGAGGACTAGCGGGTGTCGCCTACGAGCAGTACTTC,CASTRGLAGVAYEQYF
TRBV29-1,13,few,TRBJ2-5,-,TGCAGCGTTGGGGTTACCCAGGGAGAGACCCAGTACTTC,CSVGVTQGETQYF
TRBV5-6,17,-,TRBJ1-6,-,TGTGCCAGCAGCTCCTTTTTAGGGGGCTCCTATAATTCACCCCTCCACTTT,CASSSFLGGSYNSPLHF
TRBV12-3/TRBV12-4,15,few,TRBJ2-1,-,TGTGCCAGCAGTTTCGCTAGAACGTCCTACAATGAGCAGTTCTTC,CASSFARTSYNEQFF
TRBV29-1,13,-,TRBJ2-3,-,TGCAGCGTTCGTCGTCAGTTCACAGATACGCAGTATTTT,CSVRRQFTDTQYF
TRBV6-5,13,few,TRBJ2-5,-,TGTGCCACCAAGGACACGATCCAAGAGACCCAGTACTTC,CATKDTIQETQYF
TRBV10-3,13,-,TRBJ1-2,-,TGTGCCATCAGTGAGGCACAGTACTATGGCTACACCTTC,CAISEAQYYGYTF
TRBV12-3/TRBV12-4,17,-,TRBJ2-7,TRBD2,TGTGCCAGCAGTTTTAATCCTAGCGGGAGTCCATACAATGAGCAGTACTTC,CASSFNPSGSPYNEQYF
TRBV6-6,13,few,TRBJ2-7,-,TGTGCCAGCAAACTACCGAGCTCCTACGAGCAGTACTTC,CASKLPSSYEQYF
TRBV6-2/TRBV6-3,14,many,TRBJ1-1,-,TGTGCCAGCAGTTTAACCCCACATAACACTGAAGCTTTCTTT,CASSLTPHNTEAFF
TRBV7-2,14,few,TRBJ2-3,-,TGTGCCAGCAGCCTCTGGGACATCACAGATACGCAGTATTTT,CASSLWDITDTQYF
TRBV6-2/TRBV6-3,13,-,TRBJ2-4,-,TGTGCCAGCAGCGGGGAGGCCAAAAACATTCAGTACTTC,CASSGEAKNIQYF
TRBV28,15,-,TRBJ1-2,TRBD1,TGTGCCAGCAGTTTCGTACAGGGGAGTTTCTATGGCTACACCTTC,CASSFVQGSFYGYTF
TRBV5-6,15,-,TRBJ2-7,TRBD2,TGTGCCAGCAGCTCAGCTAGCGGGAGGCCCTACGAGCAGTACTTC,CASSSASGRPYEQYF
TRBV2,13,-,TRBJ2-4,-,TGTGCCAGCAGTGAAGATGCCAAAAACATTCAGTACTTC,CASSEDAKNIQYF
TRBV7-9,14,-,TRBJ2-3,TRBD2,TGTGCCAGCAGCTTAGCCAGCGGGAAGGATACGCAGTATTTT,CASSLASGKDTQYF
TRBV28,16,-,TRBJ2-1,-,TGTGCCAGCAGCCCAAGCGGACTGGCTTCCTACAATGAGCAGTTCTTC,CASSPSGLASYNEQFF
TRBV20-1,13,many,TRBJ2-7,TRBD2,TGCAGTGCTAGACTAGCGGGGGCCTACGAGCAGTACTTC,CSARLAGAYEQYF